This entry lists 2 T cell receptor beta chains sequenced from one sample in a study of T cell repertoires in cytomegalovirus infection. Each CDR3 protein gets one entry after TCRdb re-called the reads with MiXCR. The sample lists about 700,000 distinct CDR3 sequences; roughly a third were seen once. No cognate antigen is known for these TCRs. Material: cultured PBMCs, obtained from culture after CMV antigen stimulation. The receptor source for this set is a human donor in good health (CMV status not recorded). Some clones in this sample may be carry-over from other donors' samples.

This clonotype was observed a few times. The J gene is TRBJ2-1, the V gene TRBV20-1, with 7 bases that match TRBD2. This CDR3 has 13 amino acids. The junction had 8 bases not matched to a gene; V was cut back by 8 bases and J by 4 bases. Looked up from germline, CDR1 is DFQATT and CDR2 is SNEGSKA (reference sequence). The CDR3 loop is CSTGGLVYNEQFF. DNA for the CDR3: TGCAGTACAGGAGGACTAGTTTACAATGAGCAGTTCTTC.

This clonotype was recorded at least ten times. The gene calls are TRBV7-2 and TRBJ1-1; D perhaps matches TRBD1 (5 bases). From germline, CDR1 is SGHTA and CDR2 FQGNSA. The germline V and J ends were trimmed by 5 bases and 0 bases, with 13 bases remaining between them. The CDR3 loop spans 15 amino acids. CDR3 sequence: CASSGDSFMNTEAFF. CDR3 nucleotide sequence: TGTGCCAGCAGCGGAGACAGCTTCATGAACACTGAAGCTTTCTTT.